This T cell receptor beta chain stems from a study of CD8 T cells in ankylosing spondylitis. Study-level results: Researchers reportedly found disease-linked clones significantly enriched in matched ankylosing spondylitis synovial fluid. A motif in TCR beta, a set of under ten highly homologous variants, appeared characteristic of ankylosing spondylitis blood.

TCRdb re-called the 5' RACE reads with MiXCR, one entry per CDR3 protein. The sample lists about 160,000 distinct CDR3 sequences, 15% to 20% occurring once. This clonotype was detected a few times. Its antigen is unknown. The CDR3 length is 18 residues. CDR1 and CDR2 from the germline V gene are ENHRY and SYGVKD. J lost 4 bases, V lost 0 bases, and 7 bases had no gene match. Sequencing was done on a sample of blood, either unsorted or a sorted T cell fraction (not recorded which). The receptor was derived from a male donor with ankylosing spondylitis or in good health (not recorded which). The chain links TRBV10-3 to TRBJ2-3; 13 nucleotides match TRBD2. The CDR3 spells CAISESLAGGPRADTQYF. The DNA for the CDR3 is TGTGCCATCAGTGAGTCACTAGCGGGAGGGCCTAGGGCAGATACGCAGTATTTT.